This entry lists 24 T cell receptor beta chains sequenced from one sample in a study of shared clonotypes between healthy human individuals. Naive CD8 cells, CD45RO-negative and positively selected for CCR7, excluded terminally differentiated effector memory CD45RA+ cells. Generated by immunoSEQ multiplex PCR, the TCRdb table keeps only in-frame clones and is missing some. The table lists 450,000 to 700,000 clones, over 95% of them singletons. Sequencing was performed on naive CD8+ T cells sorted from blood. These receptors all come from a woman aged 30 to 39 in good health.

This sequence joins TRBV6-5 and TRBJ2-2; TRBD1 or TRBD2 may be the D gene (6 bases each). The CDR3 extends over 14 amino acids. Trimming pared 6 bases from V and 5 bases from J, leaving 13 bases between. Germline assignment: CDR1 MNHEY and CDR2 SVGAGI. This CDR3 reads CASSHQGRTGELFF. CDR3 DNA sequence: TGTGCCAGCAGCCACCAGGGGAGGACCGGGGAGCTGTTTTTT.

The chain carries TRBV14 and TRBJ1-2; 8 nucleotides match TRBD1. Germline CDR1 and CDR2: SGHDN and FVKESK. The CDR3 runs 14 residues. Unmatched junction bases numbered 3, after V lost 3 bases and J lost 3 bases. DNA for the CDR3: TGTGCCAGCAGCCAGCTGACAGGGGACTATGGCTACACCTTC. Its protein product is CASSQLTGDYGYTF.

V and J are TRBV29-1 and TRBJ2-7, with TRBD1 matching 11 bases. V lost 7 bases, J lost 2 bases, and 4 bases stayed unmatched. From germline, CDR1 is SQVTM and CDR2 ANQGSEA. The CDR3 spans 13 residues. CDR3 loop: CSATGQGAYEQYF. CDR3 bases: TGCAGCGCTACGGGACAGGGGGCCTACGAGCAGTACTTC.

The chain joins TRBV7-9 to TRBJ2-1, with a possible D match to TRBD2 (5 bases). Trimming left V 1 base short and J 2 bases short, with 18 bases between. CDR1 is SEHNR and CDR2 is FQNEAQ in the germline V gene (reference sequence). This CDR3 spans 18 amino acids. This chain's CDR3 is CASSLGPLSQRTYNEQFF. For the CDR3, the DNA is TGTGCCAGCAGCTTAGGACCCCTGAGCCAGCGGACCTACAATGAGCAGTTCTTC.

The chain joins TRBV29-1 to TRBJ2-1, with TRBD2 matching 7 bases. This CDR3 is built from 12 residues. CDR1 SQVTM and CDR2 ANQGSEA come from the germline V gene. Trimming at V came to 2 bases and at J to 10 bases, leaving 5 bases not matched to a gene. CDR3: CSVEFGGTEQFF. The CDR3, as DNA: TGCAGCGTTGAATTCGGGGGGACCGAGCAGTTCTTC.

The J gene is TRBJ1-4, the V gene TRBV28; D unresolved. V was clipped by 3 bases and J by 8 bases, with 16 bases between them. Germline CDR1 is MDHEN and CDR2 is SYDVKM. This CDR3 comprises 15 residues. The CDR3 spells CASSFSEQPKEKLFF. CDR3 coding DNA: TGTGCCAGCAGTTTTTCGGAACAGCCGAAGGAAAAACTGTTTTTT.

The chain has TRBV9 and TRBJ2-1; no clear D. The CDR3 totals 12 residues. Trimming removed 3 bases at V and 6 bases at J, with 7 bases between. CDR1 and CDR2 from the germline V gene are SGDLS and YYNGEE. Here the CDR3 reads CASSGIVNEQFF. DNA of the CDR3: TGTGCCAGCAGCGGGATAGTCAATGAGCAGTTCTTC.

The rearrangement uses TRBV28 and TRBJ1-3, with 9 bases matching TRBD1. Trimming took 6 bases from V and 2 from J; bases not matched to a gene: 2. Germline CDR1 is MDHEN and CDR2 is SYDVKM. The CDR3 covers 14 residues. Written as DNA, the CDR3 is TGTGCCAGCAGGAACAGGGGGCCTGGAAACACCATATATTTT. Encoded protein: CASRNRGPGNTIYF.

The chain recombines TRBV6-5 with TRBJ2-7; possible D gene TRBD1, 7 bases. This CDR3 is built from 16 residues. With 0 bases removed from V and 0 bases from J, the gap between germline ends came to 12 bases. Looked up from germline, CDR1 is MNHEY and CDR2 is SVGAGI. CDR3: CASSYSGGTVSYEQYF. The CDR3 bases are TGTGCCAGCAGTTACTCGGGCGGGACAGTCTCCTACGAGCAGTACTTC.

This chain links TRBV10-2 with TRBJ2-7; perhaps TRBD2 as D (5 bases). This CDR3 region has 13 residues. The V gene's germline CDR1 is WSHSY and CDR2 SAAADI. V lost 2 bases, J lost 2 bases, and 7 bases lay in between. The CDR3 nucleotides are TGCGCCAGCAGTGAGGGGAGAACCTACGAGCAGTACTTC. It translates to CASSEGRTYEQYF.

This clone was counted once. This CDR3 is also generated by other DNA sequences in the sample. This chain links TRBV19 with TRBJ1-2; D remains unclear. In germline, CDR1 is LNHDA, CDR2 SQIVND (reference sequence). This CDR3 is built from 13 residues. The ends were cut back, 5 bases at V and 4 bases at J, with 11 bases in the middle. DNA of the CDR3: TGTGCCAGTAGTGCGGGAACCCTCTATGGCTACACCTTC. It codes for CASSAGTLYGYTF.

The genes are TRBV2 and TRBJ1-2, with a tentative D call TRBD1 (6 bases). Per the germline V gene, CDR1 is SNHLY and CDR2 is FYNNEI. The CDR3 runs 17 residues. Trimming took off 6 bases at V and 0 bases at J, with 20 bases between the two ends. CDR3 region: CASSPQGIWGSNYGYTF. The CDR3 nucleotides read TGTGCCAGCAGCCCACAGGGAATTTGGGGCTCTAACTATGGCTACACCTTC.

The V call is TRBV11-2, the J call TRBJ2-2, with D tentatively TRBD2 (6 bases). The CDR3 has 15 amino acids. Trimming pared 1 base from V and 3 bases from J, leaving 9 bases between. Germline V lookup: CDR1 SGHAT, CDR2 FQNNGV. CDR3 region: CASSLGGVDTGELFF. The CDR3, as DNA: TGTGCCAGCAGCTTAGGGGGGGTCGACACCGGGGAGCTGTTTTTT.

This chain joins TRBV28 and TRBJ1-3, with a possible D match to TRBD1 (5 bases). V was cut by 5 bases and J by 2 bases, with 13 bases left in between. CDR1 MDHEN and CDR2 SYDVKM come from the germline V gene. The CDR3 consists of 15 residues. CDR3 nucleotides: TGTGCCAGCAGTCCCCTATTGGGGGCTGGAAACACCATATATTTT. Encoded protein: CASSPLLGAGNTIYF.

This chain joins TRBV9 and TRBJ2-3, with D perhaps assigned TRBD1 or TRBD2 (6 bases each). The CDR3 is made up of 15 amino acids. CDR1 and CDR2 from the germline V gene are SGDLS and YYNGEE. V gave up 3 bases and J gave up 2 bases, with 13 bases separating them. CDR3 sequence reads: CASSGGTLSTDTQYF. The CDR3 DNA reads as TGTGCCAGCAGCGGCGGGACACTTTCCACAGATACGCAGTATTTT. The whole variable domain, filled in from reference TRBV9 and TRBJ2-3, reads DSGVTQTPKHLITATGQRVTLRCSPRSGDLSVYWYQQSLDQGLQFLIQYYNGEERAKGNILERFSAQQFPDLHSELNLSSLELGDSALYFCASSGGTLSTDTQYFGPGTRLTVL.

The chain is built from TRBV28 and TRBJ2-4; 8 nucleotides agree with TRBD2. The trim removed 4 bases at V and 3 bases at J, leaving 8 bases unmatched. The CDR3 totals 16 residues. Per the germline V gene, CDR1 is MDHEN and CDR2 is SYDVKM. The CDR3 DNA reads TGTGCCAGCAGTTCGACTAGCGAGGTTGTCAAAAACATTCAGTACTTC. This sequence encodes CASSSTSEVVKNIQYF.

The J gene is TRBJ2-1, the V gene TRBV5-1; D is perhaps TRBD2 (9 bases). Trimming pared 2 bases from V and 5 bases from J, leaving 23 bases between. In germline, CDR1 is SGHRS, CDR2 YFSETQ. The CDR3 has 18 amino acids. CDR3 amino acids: CASSFAGGLTSGNNEQFF. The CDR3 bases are TGCGCCAGCAGCTTCGCAGGGGGCCTGACTAGCGGCAACAATGAGCAGTTCTTC.

The CDR3 bases are TGTGCCAGCAGTGACGGGACGACATCGCAGTACTTC. Its protein product is CASSDGTTSQYF. The chain combines TRBV25-1 with TRBJ2-7, with D perhaps assigned TRBD1 or TRBD2 (5 bases each). Germline lookup yields CDR1 MGHDK and CDR2 SYGVNS. V was trimmed by 3 bases and J by 9 bases, leaving 12 bases between them. CDR3 length: 12 residues.

The DNA for the CDR3 is TGTGCCAGCAGCCAGCACATGGGATCAAACACTGAAGCTTTCTTT. As protein: CASSQHMGSNTEAFF. The rearrangement joins TRBV7-9 to TRBJ1-1; D is unresolved. The length of the CDR3 is 15 residues. The germline CDR1 and CDR2 sequences are SEHNR and FQNEAQ (reference sequence). Trimming took 5 bases from V and 2 from J, leaving 15 bases between them. Full variable domain (outside the CDR3, taken from reference TRBV7-9 and TRBJ1-1): DTGVSQNPRHKITKRGQNVTFRCDPISEHNRLYWYRQTLGQGPEFLTYFQNEAQLEKSRLLSDRFSAERPKGSFSTLEIQRTEQGDSAMYLCASSQHMGSNTEAFFGQGTRLTVV.

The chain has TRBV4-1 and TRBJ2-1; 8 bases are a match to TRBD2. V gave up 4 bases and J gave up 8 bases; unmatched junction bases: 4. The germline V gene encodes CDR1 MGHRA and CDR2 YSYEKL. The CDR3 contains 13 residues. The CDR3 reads CASSPSGRYEQFF. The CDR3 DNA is TGCGCCAGCAGCCCGAGCGGGAGATATGAGCAGTTCTTC.

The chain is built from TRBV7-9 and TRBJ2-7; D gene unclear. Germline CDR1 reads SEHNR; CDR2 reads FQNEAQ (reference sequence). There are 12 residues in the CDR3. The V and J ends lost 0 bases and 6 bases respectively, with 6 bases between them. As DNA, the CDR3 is TGTGCCAGCAGCTTAGCCTCGGGCGAGCAGTACTTC. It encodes CASSLASGEQYF. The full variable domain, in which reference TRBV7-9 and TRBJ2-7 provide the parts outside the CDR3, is DTGVSQNPRHKITKRGQNVTFRCDPISEHNRLYWYRQTLGQGPEFLTYFQNEAQLEKSRLLSDRFSAERPKGSFSTLEIQRTEQGDSAMYLCASSLASGEQYFGPGTRLTVT.

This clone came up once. The CDR3 loop is CASRFGETQYF. The DNA of the CDR3 is TGTGCCAGCAGGTTCGGGGAGACCCAGTACTTC. J is TRBJ2-5 and V is TRBV2, with D unclear. The V end was cut by 6 bases, the J end by 5 bases, with 7 bases between. This CDR3 is 11 amino acids long. From germline, CDR1 is SNHLY and CDR2 FYNNEI.

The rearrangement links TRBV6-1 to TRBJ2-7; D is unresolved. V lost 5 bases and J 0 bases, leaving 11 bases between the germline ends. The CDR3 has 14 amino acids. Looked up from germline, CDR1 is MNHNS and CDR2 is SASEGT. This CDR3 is CASSPTGSSYEQYF. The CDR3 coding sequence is TGTGCCAGCAGTCCCACGGGTAGCTCCTACGAGCAGTACTTC.

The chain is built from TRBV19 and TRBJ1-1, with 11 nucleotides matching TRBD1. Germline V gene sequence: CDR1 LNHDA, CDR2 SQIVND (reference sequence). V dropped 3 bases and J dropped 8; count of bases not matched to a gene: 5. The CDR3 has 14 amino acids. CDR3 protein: CASSMGQGVNEAFF. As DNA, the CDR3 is TGTGCCAGTAGTATGGGACAGGGGGTGAACGAAGCTTTCTTT.